The T cell receptor (beta chain) under discussion was sequenced for a study of Graves' ophthalmopathy and Graves' hyperthyroidism. Findings of the study overall: Using a 13-signature model, the authors split ophthalmopathy from stable hyperthyroidism, with 85% to 90% sensitivity and 65% to 82% specificity.

CDR1 LNHDA and CDR2 SQIVND come from the germline V gene (reference sequence). The CDR3 is 14 amino acids. Trimming pared 3 bases from V and 4 bases from J, leaving 12 bases between. This clonotype was found many times. Its antigen is currently unknown. Orbital computed tomography and thyroid ultrasound, along with TRAb, serum thyroxine and clinical symptoms, underpinned diagnosis. RNA transcripts provided the template for amplifying TCR beta CDR3 regions. The first-round RT-PCR employed HTBI primers together with the Qiagen OneStep RT-PCR kit. A multiplex PCR was then performed as the second round. TCRdb re-analysed the multiplex PCR reads in MiXCR, keeping a single row per CDR3 protein. The sample includes 200,000 to 250,000 distinct CDR3 sequences, 20% to 25% of them seen just once.

The J gene is TRBJ1-2, the V gene TRBV19; no clear D. The sequenced sample was peripheral blood. The clonotype was recovered from a woman between 45 and 60 years old with Graves' ophthalmopathy. The CDR3 loop is CASSMRRSGYGYTF. The CDR3 nucleotides are TGTGCCAGTAGTATGAGAAGGAGCGGCTATGGCTACACCTTC.